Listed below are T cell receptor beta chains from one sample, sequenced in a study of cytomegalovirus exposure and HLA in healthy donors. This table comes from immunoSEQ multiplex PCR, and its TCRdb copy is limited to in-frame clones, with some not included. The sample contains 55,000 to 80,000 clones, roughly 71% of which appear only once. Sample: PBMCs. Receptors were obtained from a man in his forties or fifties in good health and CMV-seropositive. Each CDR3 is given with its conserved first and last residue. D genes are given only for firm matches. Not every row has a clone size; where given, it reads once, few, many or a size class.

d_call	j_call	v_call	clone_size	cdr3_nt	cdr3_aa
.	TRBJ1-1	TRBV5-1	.	TGCGCCTCGCATCCTCCGGGGGGGAACACTGAAGCTTTCTTT	CASHPPGGNTEAFF
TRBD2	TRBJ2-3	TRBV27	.	TGTGCCAGCAGTCTACTAGCGGGAGTGATAACAGATACGCAGTATTTT	CASSLLAGVITDTQYF
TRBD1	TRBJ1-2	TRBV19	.	TGTGCCAGTAGCGACAGGGGGAGGGTTTATGGCTACACCTTC	CASSDRGRVYGYTF
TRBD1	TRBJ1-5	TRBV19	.	TGTGCCAGCAACCCGGACACAGGGGGCGCAAGCAATCAGCCCCAGCATTTT	CASNPDTGGASNQPQHF
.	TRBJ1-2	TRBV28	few	TGTGCCAGCACGACAGCCTATGGCTACACCTTC	CASTTAYGYTF
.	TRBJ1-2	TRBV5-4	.	TGTGCCAGCAGCTTGAGGCAGGGGCTGCAATATGGCTACACCTTC	CASSLRQGLQYGYTF
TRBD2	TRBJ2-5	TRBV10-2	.	TGCGCCAGCGGCCCGACCGGGGGGGGGCGAGAGACCCAGTACTTC	CASGPTGGGRETQYF
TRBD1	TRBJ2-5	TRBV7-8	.	TGTGCCAGCAGCTTAGCCACCGGACAGGTCCAAGAGACCCAGTACTTC	CASSLATGQVQETQYF
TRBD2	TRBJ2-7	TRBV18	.	TGTGCCAGCTCACCTGGCGGGGGACCCTACGAGCAGTACTTC	CASSPGGGPYEQYF
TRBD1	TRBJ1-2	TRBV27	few	TGTGCCAGCAGTCTAGGAGGACAGGGAGACTATGGCTACACCTTC	CASSLGGQGDYGYTF
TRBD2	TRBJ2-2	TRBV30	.	TGTGCCTGGGCCCGGGGGGGAGGCACCGGGGAGCTGTTTTTT	CAWARGGGTGELFF
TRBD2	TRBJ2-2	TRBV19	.	TGTGCCAGTAGTCTTACTAGCGGGAGGGGACCGACCGGGGAGCTGTTTTTT	CASSLTSGRGPTGELFF
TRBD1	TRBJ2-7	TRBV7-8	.	TGTGCCAGCAGCCCACGGACAGGGAGCTCCTACGAGCAGTACTTC	CASSPRTGSSYEQYF
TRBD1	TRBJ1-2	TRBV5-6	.	TGTGCCAGCAGCCCCTTCCGGGACAGGGGGACCTCGCGAGACTATGGCTACACCTTC	CASSPFRDRGTSRDYGYTF
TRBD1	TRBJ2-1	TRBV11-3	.	TGTGCCAGCAGCACGGACAGGGCCAATGAGCAGTTCTTC	CASSTDRANEQFF
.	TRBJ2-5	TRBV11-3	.	TGTGCCAGCAGCTTTGGGGCTCGGCTGGGAGAGACCCAGTACTTC	CASSFGARLGETQYF
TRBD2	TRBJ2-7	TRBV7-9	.	TGTGCCAGCAGCTTTGCGGGGGTATACGAGCAGTACTTC	CASSFAGVYEQYF
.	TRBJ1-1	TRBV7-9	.	TGTGCCAGCAGCTTAGTCGGGACTAACACTGAAGCTTTCTTT	CASSLVGTNTEAFF
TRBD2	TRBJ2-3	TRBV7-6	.	TGTGCCAGCAGCCTGTTAGCGGGAGGAACCACAGATACGCAGTATTTT	CASSLLAGGTTDTQYF
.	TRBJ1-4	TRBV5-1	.	TGCGCCAGCAGCTTCGGGGGGGTTAATGAAAAACTGTTTTTT	CASSFGGVNEKLFF
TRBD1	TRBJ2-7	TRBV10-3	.	TGTGCCATCAGCGCAGGGGGTCGTGACGAGCAGTACTTC	CAISAGGRDEQYF
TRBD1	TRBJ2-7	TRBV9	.	TGTGCCAGCAGCCCAACCCCCGGGACAGGGAACGAGCAGTACTTC	CASSPTPGTGNEQYF
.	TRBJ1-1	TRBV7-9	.	TGTGCCAGCAGCTTGGGCAGAAACACTGAAGCTTTCTTT	CASSLGRNTEAFF
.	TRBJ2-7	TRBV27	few	TGTGCCAGCAGCCTGGGGGCGGGAGAACGCGACGAGCAGTACTTC	CASSLGAGERDEQYF